This T cell receptor (beta chain) was profiled in a study of shared T cell receptors in the human thymus. Sequencing was performed with immunoSEQ multiplex PCR; in TCRdb, only in-frame clones are kept and a portion is missing. The sample gives under 850,000 clones, over 75% of which show up once; 0.0085% to 0.012% is in the top ten. Germline V gene lookup returns CDR1 MNHEY and CDR2 SMNVEV (reference sequence). This CDR3 has 14 amino acids. V shed 5 bases and J shed 1 base, with 11 bases lying between them. These data were likewise used in another study, on human thymus T cells. As that report states: Serving as donors were healthy Finnish infants, each of whom was having open corrective surgery for congenital heart defects. Resections removed during corrective heart surgery provided the thymus tissue used. Both thymic and peripheral blood repertoires showed apparently biased V and J usage. As related research reported, thymic repertoires overlapped highly among unrelated individuals.

The sequencing input was thymocytes. The V and J genes are TRBV27 and TRBJ1-1; D not resolved. This receptor was identified in a boy in the first two years of life with a congenital heart defect. The CDR3 sequence is CASSQDGKNTEAFF. Here the CDR3 DNA reads TGTGCCAGCAGTCAGGACGGGAAGAACACTGAAGCTTTCTTT.